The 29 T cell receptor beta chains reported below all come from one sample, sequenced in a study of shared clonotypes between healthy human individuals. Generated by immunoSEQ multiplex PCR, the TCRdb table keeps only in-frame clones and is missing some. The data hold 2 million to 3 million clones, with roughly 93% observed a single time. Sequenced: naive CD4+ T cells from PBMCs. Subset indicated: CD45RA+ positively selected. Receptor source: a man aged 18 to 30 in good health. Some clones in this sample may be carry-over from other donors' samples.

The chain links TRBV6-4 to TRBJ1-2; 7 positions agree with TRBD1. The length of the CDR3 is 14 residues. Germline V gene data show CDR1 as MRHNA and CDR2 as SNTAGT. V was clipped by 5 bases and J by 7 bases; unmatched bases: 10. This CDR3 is CASSYDTGVGGYTF. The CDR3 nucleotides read TGTGCCAGCAGTTACGACACAGGGGTAGGTGGCTACACCTTC.

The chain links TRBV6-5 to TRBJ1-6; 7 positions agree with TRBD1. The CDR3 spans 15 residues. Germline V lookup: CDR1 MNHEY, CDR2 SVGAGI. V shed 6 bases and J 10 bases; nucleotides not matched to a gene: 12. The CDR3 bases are TGTGCCAGCAGAACGGAGGGGGCGGCCCGGTCACCCCTCCACTTT. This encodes CASRTEGAARSPLHF.

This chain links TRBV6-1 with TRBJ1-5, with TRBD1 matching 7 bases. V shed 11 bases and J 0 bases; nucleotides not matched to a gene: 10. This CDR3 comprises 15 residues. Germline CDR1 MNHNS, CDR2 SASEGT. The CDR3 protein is CAVTTGSNSNQPQHF. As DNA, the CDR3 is TGTGCCGTTACGACAGGGTCAAATAGCAATCAGCCCCAGCATTTT.

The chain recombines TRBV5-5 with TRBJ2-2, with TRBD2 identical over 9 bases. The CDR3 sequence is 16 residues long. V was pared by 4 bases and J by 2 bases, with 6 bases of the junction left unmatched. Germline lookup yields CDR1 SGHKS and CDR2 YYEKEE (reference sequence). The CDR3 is CASSQTSGSNTGELFF. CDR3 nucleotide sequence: TGTGCCAGCAGCCAGACTAGCGGATCTAACACCGGGGAGCTGTTTTTT.

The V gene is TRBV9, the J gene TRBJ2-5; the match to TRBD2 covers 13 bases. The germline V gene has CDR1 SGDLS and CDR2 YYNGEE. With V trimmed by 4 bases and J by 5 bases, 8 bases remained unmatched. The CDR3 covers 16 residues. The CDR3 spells CASSIGLAGVSETQYF. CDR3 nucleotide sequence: TGTGCCAGCAGCATCGGACTAGCGGGAGTTTCGGAGACCCAGTACTTC.

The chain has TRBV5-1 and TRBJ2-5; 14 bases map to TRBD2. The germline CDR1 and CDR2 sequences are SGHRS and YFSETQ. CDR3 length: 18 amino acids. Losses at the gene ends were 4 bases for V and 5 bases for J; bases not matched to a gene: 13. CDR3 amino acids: CASSPGTSGSTGLETQYF. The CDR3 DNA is TGCGCCAGCAGCCCGGGGACTAGCGGGAGTACGGGGCTGGAGACCCAGTACTTC.

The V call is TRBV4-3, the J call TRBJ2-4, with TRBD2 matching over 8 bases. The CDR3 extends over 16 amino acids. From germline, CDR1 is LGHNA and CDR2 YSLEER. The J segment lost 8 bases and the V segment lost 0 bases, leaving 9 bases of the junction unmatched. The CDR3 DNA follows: TGCGCCAGCAGCCAAGAGGGGGCGGGAGCGGGGGACATTCAGTACTTC. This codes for CASSQEGAGAGDIQYF.

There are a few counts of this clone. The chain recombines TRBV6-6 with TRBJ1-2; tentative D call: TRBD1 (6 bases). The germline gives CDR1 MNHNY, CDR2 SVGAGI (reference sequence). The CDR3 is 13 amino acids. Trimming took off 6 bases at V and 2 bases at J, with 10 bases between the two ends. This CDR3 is CASSPTGNYGYTF. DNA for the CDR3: TGTGCCAGCAGCCCTACAGGGAACTATGGCTACACCTTC.

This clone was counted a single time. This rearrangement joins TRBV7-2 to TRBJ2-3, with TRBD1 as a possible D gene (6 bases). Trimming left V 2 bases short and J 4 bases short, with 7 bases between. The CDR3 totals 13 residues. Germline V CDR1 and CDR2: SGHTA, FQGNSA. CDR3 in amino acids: CASSLPGADTQYF. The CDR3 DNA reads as TGTGCCAGCAGCTTACCAGGGGCAGATACGCAGTATTTT. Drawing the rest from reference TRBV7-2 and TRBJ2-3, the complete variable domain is GAGVSQSPSNKVTEKGKDVELRCDPISGHTALYWYRQSLGQGLEFLIYFQGNSAPDKSGLPSDRFSAERTGGSVSTLTIQRTQQEDSAVYLCASSLPGADTQYFGPGTRLTVL.

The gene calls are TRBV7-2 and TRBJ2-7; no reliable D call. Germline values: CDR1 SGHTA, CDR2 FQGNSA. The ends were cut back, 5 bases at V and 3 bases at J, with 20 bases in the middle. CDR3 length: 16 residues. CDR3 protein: CASSRDPTSARYEQYF. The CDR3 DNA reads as TGTGCCAGCAGCCGAGACCCTACCAGTGCGCGCTACGAGCAGTACTTC.

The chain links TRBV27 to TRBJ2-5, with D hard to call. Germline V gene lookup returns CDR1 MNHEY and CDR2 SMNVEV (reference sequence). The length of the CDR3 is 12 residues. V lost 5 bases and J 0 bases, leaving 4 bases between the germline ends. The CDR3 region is CASSTNQETQYF. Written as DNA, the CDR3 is TGTGCCAGCAGTACCAACCAAGAGACCCAGTACTTC.

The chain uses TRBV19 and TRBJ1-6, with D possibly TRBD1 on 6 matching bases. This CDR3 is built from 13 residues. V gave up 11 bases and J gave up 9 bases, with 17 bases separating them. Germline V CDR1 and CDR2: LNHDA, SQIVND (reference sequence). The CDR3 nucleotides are TGTGCCGCCAGGGGCCCGCGGTCTTCACCCCTCCACTTT. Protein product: CAARGPRSSPLHF.

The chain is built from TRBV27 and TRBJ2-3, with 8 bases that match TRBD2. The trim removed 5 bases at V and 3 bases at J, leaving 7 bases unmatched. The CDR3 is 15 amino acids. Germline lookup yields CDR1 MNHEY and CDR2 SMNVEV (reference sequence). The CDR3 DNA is TGTGCCAGCAGTCCTCGGGGGGGGAGAACAGATACGCAGTATTTT. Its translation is CASSPRGGRTDTQYF.

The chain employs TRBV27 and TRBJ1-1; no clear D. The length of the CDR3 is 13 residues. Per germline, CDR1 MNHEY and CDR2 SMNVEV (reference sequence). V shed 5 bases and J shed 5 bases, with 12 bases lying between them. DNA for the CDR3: TGTGCCAGCAGTGCCAGCTATCGGACTGAAGCTTTCTTT. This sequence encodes CASSASYRTEAFF.

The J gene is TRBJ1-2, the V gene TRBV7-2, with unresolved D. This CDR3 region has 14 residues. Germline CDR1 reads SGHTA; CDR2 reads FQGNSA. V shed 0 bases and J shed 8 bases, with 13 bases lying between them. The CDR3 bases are TGTGCCAGCAGCTTAGCGCAAAGGCCTTGGGGCTACACCTTC. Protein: CASSLAQRPWGYTF.

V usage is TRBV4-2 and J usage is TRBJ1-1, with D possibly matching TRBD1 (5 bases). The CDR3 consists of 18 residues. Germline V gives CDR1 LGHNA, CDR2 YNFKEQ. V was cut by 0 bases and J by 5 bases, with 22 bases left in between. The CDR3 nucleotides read TGTGCCAGCAGCCAAGAAGGTGGCCGGGACTCTTGGGGGACTGAAGCTTTCTTT. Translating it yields CASSQEGGRDSWGTEAFF.

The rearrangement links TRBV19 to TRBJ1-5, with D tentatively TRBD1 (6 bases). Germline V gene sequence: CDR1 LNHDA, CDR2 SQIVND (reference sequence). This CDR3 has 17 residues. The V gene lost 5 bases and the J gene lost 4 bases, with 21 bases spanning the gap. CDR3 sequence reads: CASSHLGRGQRNQPQHF. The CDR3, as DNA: TGTGCCAGTAGTCACCTCGGGCGGGGGCAGAGAAATCAGCCCCAGCATTTT.

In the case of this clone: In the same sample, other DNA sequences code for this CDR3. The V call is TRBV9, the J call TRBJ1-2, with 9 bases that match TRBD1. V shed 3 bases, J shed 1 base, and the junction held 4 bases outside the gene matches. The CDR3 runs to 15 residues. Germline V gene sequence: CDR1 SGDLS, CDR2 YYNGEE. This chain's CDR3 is CASSAPDRGNYGYTF. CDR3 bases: TGTGCCAGCAGCGCACCGGACAGGGGTAACTATGGCTACACCTTC.

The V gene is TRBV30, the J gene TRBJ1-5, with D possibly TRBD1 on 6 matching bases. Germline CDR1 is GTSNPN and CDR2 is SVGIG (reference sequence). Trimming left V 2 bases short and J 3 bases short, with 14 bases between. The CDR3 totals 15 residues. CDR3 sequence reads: CAWSSGWGHNQPQHF. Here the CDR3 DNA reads TGTGCCTGGAGTAGTGGTTGGGGACACAATCAGCCCCAGCATTTT.

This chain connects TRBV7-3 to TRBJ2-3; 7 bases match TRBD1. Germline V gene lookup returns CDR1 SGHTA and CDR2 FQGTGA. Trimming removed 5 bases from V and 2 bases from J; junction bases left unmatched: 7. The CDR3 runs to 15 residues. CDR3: CASSPGGQITDTQYF. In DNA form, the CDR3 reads TGTGCCAGCAGCCCAGGGGGACAGATCACAGATACGCAGTATTTT.

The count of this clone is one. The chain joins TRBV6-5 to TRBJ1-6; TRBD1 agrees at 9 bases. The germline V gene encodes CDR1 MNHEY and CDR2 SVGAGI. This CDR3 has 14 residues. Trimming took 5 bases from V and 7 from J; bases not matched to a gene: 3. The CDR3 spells CASSGDRVNSPLHF. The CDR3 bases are TGTGCCAGCAGTGGGGACAGGGTAAATTCACCCCTCCACTTT.

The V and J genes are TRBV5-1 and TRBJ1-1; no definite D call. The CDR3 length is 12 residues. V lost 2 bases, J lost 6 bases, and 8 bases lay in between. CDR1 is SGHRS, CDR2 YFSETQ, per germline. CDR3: CASSFGVAEAFF. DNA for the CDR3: TGCGCCAGCAGCTTCGGGGTCGCTGAAGCTTTCTTT.

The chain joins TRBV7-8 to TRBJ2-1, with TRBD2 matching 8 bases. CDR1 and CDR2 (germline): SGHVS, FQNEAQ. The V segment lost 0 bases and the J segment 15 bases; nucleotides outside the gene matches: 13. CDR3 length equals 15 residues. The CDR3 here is CASSLATRRAGVLFF. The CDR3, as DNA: TGTGCCAGCAGCTTAGCAACCCGGAGAGCGGGAGTCTTGTTCTTC.

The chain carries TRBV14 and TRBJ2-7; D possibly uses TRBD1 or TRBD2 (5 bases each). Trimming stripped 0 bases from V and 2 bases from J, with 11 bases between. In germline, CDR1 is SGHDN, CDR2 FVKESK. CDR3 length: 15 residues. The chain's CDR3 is CASSQDPGTAYEQYF. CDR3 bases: TGTGCCAGCAGCCAAGACCCCGGGACGGCCTACGAGCAGTACTTC.

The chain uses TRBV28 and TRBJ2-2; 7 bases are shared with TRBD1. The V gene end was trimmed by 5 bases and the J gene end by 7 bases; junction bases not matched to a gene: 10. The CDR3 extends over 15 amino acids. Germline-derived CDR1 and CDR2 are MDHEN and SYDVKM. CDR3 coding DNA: TGTGCCAGCAGTCCCCCGACAGGGCAGAGCGGGGAGCTGTTTTTT. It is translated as CASSPPTGQSGELFF.

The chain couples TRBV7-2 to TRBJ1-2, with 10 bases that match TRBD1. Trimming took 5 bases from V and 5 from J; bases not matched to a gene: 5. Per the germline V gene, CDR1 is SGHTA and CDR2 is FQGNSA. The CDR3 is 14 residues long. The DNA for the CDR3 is TGTGCCAGCAGCCAGGACAGGGGGGGTTATGGCTACACCTTC. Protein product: CASSQDRGGYGYTF.

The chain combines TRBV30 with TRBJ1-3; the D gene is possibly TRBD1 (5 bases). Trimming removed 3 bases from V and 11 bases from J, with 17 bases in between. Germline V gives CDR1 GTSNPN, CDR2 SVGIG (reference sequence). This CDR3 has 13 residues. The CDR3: CAWRGWGRNAIYF. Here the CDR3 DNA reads TGTGCCTGGAGGGGATGGGGCCGAAATGCCATATATTTT.

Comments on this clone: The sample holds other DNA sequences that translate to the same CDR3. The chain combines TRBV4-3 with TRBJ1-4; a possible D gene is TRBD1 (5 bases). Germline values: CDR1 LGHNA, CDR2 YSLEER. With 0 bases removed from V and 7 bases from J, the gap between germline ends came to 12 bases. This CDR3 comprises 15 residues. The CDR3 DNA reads TGCGCCAGCAGCCAAGAGGGGGGTAAGGGTGAAAAACTGTTTTTT. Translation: CASSQEGGKGEKLFF.

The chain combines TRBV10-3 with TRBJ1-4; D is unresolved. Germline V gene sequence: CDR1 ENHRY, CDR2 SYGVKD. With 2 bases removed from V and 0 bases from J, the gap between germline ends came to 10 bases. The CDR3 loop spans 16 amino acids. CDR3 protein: CAISETTETTNEKLFF. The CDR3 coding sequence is TGTGCCATCAGTGAGACCACGGAGACAACTAATGAAAAACTGTTTTTT.